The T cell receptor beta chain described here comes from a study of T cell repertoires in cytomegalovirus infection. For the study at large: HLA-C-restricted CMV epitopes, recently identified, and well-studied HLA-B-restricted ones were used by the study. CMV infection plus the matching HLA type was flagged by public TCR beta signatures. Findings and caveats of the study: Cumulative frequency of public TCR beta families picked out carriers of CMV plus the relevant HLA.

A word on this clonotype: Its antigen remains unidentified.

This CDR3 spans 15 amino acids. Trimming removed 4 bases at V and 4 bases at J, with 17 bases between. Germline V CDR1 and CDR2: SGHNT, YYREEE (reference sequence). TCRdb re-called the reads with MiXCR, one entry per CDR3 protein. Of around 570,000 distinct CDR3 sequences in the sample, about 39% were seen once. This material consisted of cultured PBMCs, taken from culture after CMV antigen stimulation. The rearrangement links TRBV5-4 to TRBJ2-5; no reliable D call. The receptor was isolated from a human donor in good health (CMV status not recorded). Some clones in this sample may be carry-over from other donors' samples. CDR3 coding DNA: TGTGCCAGCAGCGCCCCGCGTGAGAGCCTAGAGACCCAGTACTTC. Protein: CASSAPRESLETQYF.